This section outlines one T cell receptor beta chain sequence together with its context. Its antigen is not known. These data are taken from a study of shared clonotypes between healthy human individuals. All donors were healthy HIV-negative adults lacking recent acute infections or vaccinations. Germline-derived CDR1 and CDR2 are MDHEN and SYDVKM. Deletions cut 3 bases from V and 3 bases from J, with 5 bases between. This CDR3 comprises 13 residues. General observations from the study: In a few donors, around 5% of naive CD4 clonotypes appeared in common. Some clonotypes were shared by all four sorted-subset donors, while others were not shared. The non-shared ones had lower generation probabilities than the shared ones.

The assay ran at deep level. TCRdb's table, derived via immunoSEQ multiplex PCR, lists solely in-frame clones and lacks some. The sample has approximately 1.4 million clones, around 98% seen once. The material sequenced was naive CD4+ T cells sorted from blood. As to subset: CD45RA+ positively selected. The chain recombines TRBV28 with TRBJ2-2; no clear D. The sequence came from a man younger than 45 in good health. CDR3 residues: CASSLGYTGELFF. DNA for the CDR3: TGTGCCAGCAGTTTGGGCTACACCGGGGAGCTGTTTTTT.